Below, 27 T cell receptor beta chains from the same sample are listed, as sequenced in a study of shared clonotypes between healthy human individuals. The assay was immunoSEQ multiplex PCR, and TCRdb's table has in-frame clones only and misses some. The sample has approximately 1.5 million clones; approximately 98% are singletons. Material for sequencing was naive CD4+ T cells sorted from blood. Indicated subset: CD45RA+ positively selected. Every receptor here comes from a man aged 30-40 years in good health.

The CDR3 DNA sequence: TGTGCCAGCTCAAGGTCAGGGACTGAGCAGTTCTTC. Protein: CASSRSGTEQFF. The chain joins TRBV18 to TRBJ2-1; D might be TRBD1 or TRBD2, each matching 5 bases. The CDR3 has 12 amino acids. V lost 5 bases and J 9 bases, leaving 11 bases between the germline ends. The germline V gene encodes CDR1 KGHSH and CDR2 LQKENI.

This chain connects TRBV5-4 to TRBJ2-1; D perhaps matches TRBD2 (5 bases). The CDR3 runs 15 residues. CDR1 and CDR2 (germline): SGHNT, YYREEE (reference sequence). V was pared by 4 bases and J by 8 bases, with 19 bases between. The CDR3 coding sequence is TGTGCCAGCAGCCCCAAAGGTCTAGCTGGGCATGAGCAGTTCTTC. This translates into CASSPKGLAGHEQFF.

The gene calls are TRBV2 and TRBJ2-7, with TRBD2 identical over 8 bases. The germline CDR1 and CDR2 sequences are SNHLY and FYNNEI. V gave up 4 bases and J gave up 5 bases; unmatched junction bases: 7. The CDR3 extends over 14 amino acids. CDR3 in DNA: TGTGCCAGCAGTGCTGGCGGGAGGAGCCACGAGCAGTACTTC. Its protein product is CASSAGGRSHEQYF.

The chain carries TRBV7-2 and TRBJ2-5, with TRBD2 matching over 12 bases. The CDR3 loop spans 16 amino acids. V trimming: 5 bases; J trimming: 5 bases; junction bases outside the gene matches: 9. Germline CDR1 reads SGHTA; CDR2 reads FQGNSA. The CDR3 reads CASSPPSGRALETQYF. Written as DNA, the CDR3 is TGTGCCAGCAGCCCGCCTAGCGGGAGGGCCCTGGAGACCCAGTACTTC.

The chain couples TRBV27 to TRBJ2-2; 8 bases fit TRBD1. Unmatched junction bases numbered 7, after V lost 6 bases and J lost 4 bases. The CDR3 totals 15 residues. Germline CDR1 and CDR2: MNHEY and SMNVEV (reference sequence). The CDR3 nucleotides are TGTGCCAGCAGACCCGGGACAGGACTCACCGGGGAGCTGTTTTTT. Its translation is CASRPGTGLTGELFF.

The chain employs TRBV29-1 and TRBJ1-5; 9 bases are shared with TRBD1. Germline V lookup: CDR1 SQVTM, CDR2 ANQGSEA. CDR3 length: 14 residues. With 6 bases clipped from V and 5 bases from J, the junction kept 8 bases outside the gene matches. The CDR3 is CSVRGQGRDQPQHF. For the CDR3, the DNA is TGCAGCGTGAGGGGACAGGGAAGGGATCAGCCCCAGCATTTT.

The genes are TRBV5-5 and TRBJ1-2; 8 bases line up with TRBD1. V lost 4 bases, J lost 8 bases, and 10 bases stayed unmatched. The germline CDR1 and CDR2 sequences are SGHKS and YYEKEE (reference sequence). CDR3 length: 14 residues. The chain's CDR3 is CASSQLDRVIGYTF. DNA for the CDR3: TGTGCCAGCAGCCAGCTGGACAGGGTCATAGGCTACACCTTC.

This clone came up once. J is TRBJ1-4 and V is TRBV5-4; the D gene is possibly TRBD1 (6 bases). The CDR3 extends over 15 amino acids. Trimming removed 3 bases from V and 7 bases from J, with 16 bases in between. The germline gives CDR1 SGHNT, CDR2 YYREEE (reference sequence). CDR3 in DNA: TGTGCCAGCAGCTCCGACAGGTTATTGACTGAAAAACTGTTTTTT. Translation gives CASSSDRLLTEKLFF.

J is TRBJ2-7 and V is TRBV30; D gene unclear. V was cut by 2 bases and J by 6 bases, with 8 bases left in between. Germline V CDR1 and CDR2: GTSNPN, SVGIG (reference sequence). The CDR3 has 11 amino acids. In DNA form, the CDR3 reads TGTGCCTGGAGTCGGCAATCCGAGCAGTACTTC. This codes for CAWSRQSEQYF.

This clone was counted a few times. The V gene is TRBV28, the J gene TRBJ1-5; TRBD1 aligns across 9 bases. The germline CDR1 and CDR2 sequences are MDHEN and SYDVKM. The CDR3 consists of 13 residues. Trimming cost V 9 bases and J 5 bases; bases outside gene matches: 5. The CDR3 protein is CASITGGDQPQHF. The CDR3 DNA reads as TGTGCCAGTATCACAGGGGGCGATCAGCCCCAGCATTTT.

This clone was counted once. CDR3 sequence: CASKLEGVSSYEQYF. CDR3 sequence (DNA): TGTGCCAGCAAGCTTGAGGGGGTTTCTTCCTACGAGCAGTACTTC. The genes are TRBV5-5 and TRBJ2-7; weak D call: TRBD1 (6 bases). CDR1 is SGHKS, CDR2 YYEKEE, per germline (reference sequence). The CDR3 spans 15 residues. V lost 6 bases and J lost 1, with 17 bases in between.

The rearrangement uses TRBV10-1 and TRBJ2-7; D is perhaps TRBD1 or TRBD2 (5 bases each). The CDR3 loop spans 13 amino acids. V was trimmed by 5 bases and J by 6 bases, leaving 14 bases between them. CDR1 and CDR2 from the germline V gene are WNHNN and SYGVQD (reference sequence). CDR3 DNA: TGCGCCAGCAGTCGGGACGGCCAAGGCGAGCAGTACTTC. Translation gives CASSRDGQGEQYF.

The chain has TRBV28 and TRBJ2-1, with 11 bases that match TRBD2. Germline lookup yields CDR1 MDHEN and CDR2 SYDVKM. The ends lost 2 bases at V and 9 bases at J; junction bases unmatched: 18. The CDR3 contains 19 residues. DNA of the CDR3: TGTGCCAGCAGTTTAGAACCCTGGTTTAGCGGGAGGGATTTTCCTGAGCAGTTCTTC. The encoded protein is CASSLEPWFSGRDFPEQFF.

The chain has TRBV7-6 and TRBJ1-3; possible D gene TRBD1, 6 bases. With 4 bases removed from V and 7 bases from J, the gap between germline ends came to 14 bases. Germline lookup yields CDR1 SGHVS and CDR2 FNYEAQ. The CDR3 contains 14 residues. This CDR3 is CASSSHDRSNTIYF. CDR3 bases: TGTGCCAGCAGCTCTCATGACAGGTCTAACACCATATATTTT.

CDR3 residues: CAISLLDNEQFF. As DNA, the CDR3 is TGTGCCATCTCTCTCCTGGACAATGAGCAGTTCTTC. The rearrangement uses TRBV10-3 and TRBJ2-1; D is undetermined. V dropped 8 bases and J dropped 5 bases, with 10 bases sitting between them. The germline V gene has CDR1 ENHRY and CDR2 SYGVKD. The CDR3 spans 12 residues.

Concerning this clone itself: A read error may account for a junction end that differs from germline. The chain links TRBV29-1 to TRBJ2-1; D perhaps matches TRBD1 (6 bases). The germline CDR1 and CDR2 sequences are SQVTM and ANQGSEA. This CDR3 contains 17 residues. CDR3 sequence: CSVGTATTRTSFNEQFF. The CDR3 DNA follows: TGCAGCGTTGGGACAGCTACCACTAGGACTTCCTTCAATGAGCAGTTCTTC.

This rearrangement joins TRBV28 to TRBJ2-1; 7 bases align to TRBD1. The CDR3 is 11 amino acids. After removal of 4 bases from V and 14 bases from J, the junction contained 5 bases not matched to a gene. Germline CDR1 reads MDHEN; CDR2 reads SYDVKM. Written as DNA, the CDR3 is TGTGCCAGCAGTTCGCCAGGACAGGAGTTCTTC. It is translated as CASSSPGQEFF.

The chain has TRBV6-5 and TRBJ2-7, with 8 nucleotides matching TRBD1. This CDR3 comprises 12 residues. V shed 8 bases and J 4 bases; nucleotides not matched to a gene: 4. Looked up from germline, CDR1 is MNHEY and CDR2 is SVGAGI. The CDR3 region is CASGQGLYEQYF. The CDR3 coding sequence is TGTGCCAGCGGACAGGGTTTATACGAGCAGTACTTC.

V is TRBV7-6 and J is TRBJ2-5; D is uncertain. The V gene's germline CDR1 is SGHVS and CDR2 FNYEAQ. V was trimmed by 1 base and J by 5 bases, leaving 5 bases between them. The CDR3 runs 12 residues. For the CDR3, the DNA is TGTGCCAGCAGCTTAGTTCTGGAGACCCAGTACTTC. Translation: CASSLVLETQYF.

V gene TRBV12-5 combines with J gene TRBJ1-1, with 7 positions matching TRBD1. Germline CDR1 LGHNT, CDR2 FRNRAP. The CDR3 contains 16 residues. The ends lost 5 bases at V and 0 bases at J; junction bases unmatched: 9. CDR3 nucleotides: TGTGCTAGTGGTCTACCGGGACAGAGCATGAACACTGAAGCTTTCTTT. Residues: CASGLPGQSMNTEAFF.

The chain links TRBV18 to TRBJ1-1; maybe TRBD1 (5 bases). V lost 2 bases, J lost 11 bases, and 12 bases lay in between. Per the germline V gene, CDR1 is KGHSH and CDR2 is LQKENI. The CDR3 consists of 12 residues. As DNA, the CDR3 is TGTGCCAGCTCACCAAAAGACAGTGGCGCTTTCTTT. This sequence encodes CASSPKDSGAFF.

The CDR3 spells CASSIHISSYGYTF. The CDR3 bases are TGTGCCAGCAGCATCCACATATCAAGCTATGGCTACACCTTC. The J gene is TRBJ1-2, the V gene TRBV5-4; D ambiguous. Germline CDR1 is SGHNT and CDR2 is YYREEE (reference sequence). V was trimmed by 4 bases and J by 4 bases, leaving 14 bases between them. The CDR3 loop spans 14 amino acids.

The V and J genes are TRBV9 and TRBJ2-5; D is possibly TRBD1 or TRBD2 (5 bases each). The J call may be mistaken, given a closer DNA end match to TRBJ2-7. CDR1 and CDR2 from the germline V gene are SGDLS and YYNGEE. This CDR3 comprises 16 residues. This chain's CDR3 is CASSVGPSGTNYEQYF. The CDR3 coding sequence is TGTGCCAGCAGCGTAGGGCCCTCCGGGACGAACTACGAGCAGTACTTC.

The chain links TRBV5-6 to TRBJ2-1; D unclear. Trimming cost V 4 bases and J 4 bases, with 9 bases left between them. Germline V gene sequence: CDR1 SGHDT, CDR2 YYEEEE. The CDR3 totals 13 residues. CDR3 in amino acids: CASSPGVYNEQFF. Written as DNA, the CDR3 is TGTGCCAGCAGCCCCGGAGTTTACAATGAGCAGTTCTTC. Full variable domain (missing parts from reference TRBV5-6 and TRBJ2-1): DAGVTQSPTHLIKTRGQQVTLRCSPKSGHDTVSWYQQALGQGPQFIFQYYEEEERQRGNFPDRFSGHQFPNYSSELNVNALLLGDSALYLCASSPGVYNEQFFGPGTRLTVL.

A word on this clone: Different DNA sequences within this sample yield the same CDR3. The V call is TRBV4-3, the J call TRBJ1-5; unclear D gene. CDR1 LGHNA and CDR2 YSLEER come from the germline V gene. The CDR3 consists of 15 residues. V lost 3 bases to trimming and J lost 2 bases, with 11 bases between them. The CDR3 protein is CASSQDLGGNQPQHF. The CDR3 coding sequence is TGCGCCAGCAGCCAGGACCTGGGAGGCAATCAGCCCCAGCATTTT.

This chain links TRBV5-1 with TRBJ1-4; 9 nucleotides align to TRBD1. This CDR3 is 14 amino acids long. J was trimmed by 7 bases and V by 6 bases; bases with no gene match: 7. The germline CDR1 and CDR2 sequences are SGHRS and YFSETQ. CDR3 protein: CASKRGQGLEKLFF. The CDR3, as DNA: TGCGCCAGCAAGAGGGGACAGGGTCTTGAAAAACTGTTTTTT.

The gene calls are TRBV18 and TRBJ1-1; possible D gene TRBD1, 5 bases. Between the trimmed V and J ends, which lost 8 bases and 0 bases, there was a span of 10 bases. This CDR3 comprises 13 residues. Germline V gene lookup returns CDR1 KGHSH and CDR2 LQKENI. The CDR3 loop is CASRGTLNTEAFF. The CDR3 DNA sequence: TGTGCCAGCCGCGGGACGTTGAACACTGAAGCTTTCTTT.